The source of this T cell receptor beta chain is a study of shared clonotypes between healthy human individuals. The V and J ends lost 2 bases and 4 bases respectively, with 9 bases between them. This CDR3 comprises 13 residues. Germline V gene data show CDR1 as SGHNT and CDR2 as YENEEA. CD8 cells regarded as naive lacked CD45RO, were positively chosen for CCR7, and omitted terminally differentiated effector memory CD45RA+ cells. Sequencing was performed with immunoSEQ multiplex PCR; in TCRdb, only in-frame clones are kept and a portion is missing. Of millions of clones listed, approximately 95% are singletons.

The receptor was isolated from a man aged 18 to 30 in good health. The chain is built from TRBV11-3 and TRBJ2-7; D call uncertain. Sequenced: naive CD8+ T cells sorted from blood. This chain's CDR3 is CASSLTHSYEQYF. The CDR3 bases are TGTGCCAGCAGCTTAACCCACTCATACGAGCAGTACTTC. Based on the CDR3 plus reference TRBV11-3 and TRBJ2-7, the full variable domain is EAGVVQSPRYKIIEKKQPVAFWCNPISGHNTLYWYLQNLGQGPELLIRYENEEAVDDSQLPKDRFSAERLKGVDSTLKIQPAELGDSAVYLCASSLTHSYEQYFGPGTRLTVT.